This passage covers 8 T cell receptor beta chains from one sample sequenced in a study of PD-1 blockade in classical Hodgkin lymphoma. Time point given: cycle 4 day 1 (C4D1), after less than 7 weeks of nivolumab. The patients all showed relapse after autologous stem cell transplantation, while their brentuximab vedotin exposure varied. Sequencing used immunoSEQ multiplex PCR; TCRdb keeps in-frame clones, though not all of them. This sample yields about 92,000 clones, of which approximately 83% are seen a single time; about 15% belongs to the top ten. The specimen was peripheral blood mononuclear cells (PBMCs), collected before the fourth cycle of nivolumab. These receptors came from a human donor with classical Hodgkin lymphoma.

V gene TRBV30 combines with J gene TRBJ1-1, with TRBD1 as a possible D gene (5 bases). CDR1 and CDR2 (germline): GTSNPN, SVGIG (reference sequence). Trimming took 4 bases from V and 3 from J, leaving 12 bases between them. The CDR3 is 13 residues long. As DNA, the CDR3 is TGTGCCTGGAAGGAGGGGCGAGACACTGAAGCTTTCTTT. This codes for CAWKEGRDTEAFF.

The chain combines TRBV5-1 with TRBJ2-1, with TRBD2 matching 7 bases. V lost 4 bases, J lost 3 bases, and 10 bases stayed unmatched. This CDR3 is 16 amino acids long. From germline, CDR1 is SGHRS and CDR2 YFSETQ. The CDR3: CASSLVAGVGYNEQFF. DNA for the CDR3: TGCGCCAGCAGCCTCGTGGCGGGAGTGGGCTACAATGAGCAGTTCTTC.

This CDR3 is CATSRGLYRGHQPQHF. The CDR3 region has the DNA TGTGCCACCAGCAGAGGATTATACAGGGGTCACCAGCCCCAGCATTTT. This chain links TRBV15 with TRBJ1-5; TRBD1 matches at 7 bases. With 1 base clipped from V and 7 bases from J, the junction kept 10 bases outside the gene matches. Per the germline V gene, CDR1 is LNHNV and CDR2 is YYDKDF (reference sequence). The length of the CDR3 is 16 residues.

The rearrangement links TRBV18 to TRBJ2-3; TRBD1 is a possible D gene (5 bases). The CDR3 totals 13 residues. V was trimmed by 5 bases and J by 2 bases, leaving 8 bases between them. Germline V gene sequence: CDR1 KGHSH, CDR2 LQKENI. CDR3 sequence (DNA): TGTGCCAGCTCATTGGGGCCCACAGATACGCAGTATTTT. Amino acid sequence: CASSLGPTDTQYF.

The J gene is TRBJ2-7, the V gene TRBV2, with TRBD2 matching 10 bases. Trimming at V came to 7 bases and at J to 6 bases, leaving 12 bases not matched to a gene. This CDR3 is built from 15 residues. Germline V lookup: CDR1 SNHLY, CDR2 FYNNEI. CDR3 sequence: CASKALAGAPGEQYF. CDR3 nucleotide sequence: TGTGCCAGCAAGGCGCTAGCGGGAGCGCCCGGCGAGCAGTACTTC.

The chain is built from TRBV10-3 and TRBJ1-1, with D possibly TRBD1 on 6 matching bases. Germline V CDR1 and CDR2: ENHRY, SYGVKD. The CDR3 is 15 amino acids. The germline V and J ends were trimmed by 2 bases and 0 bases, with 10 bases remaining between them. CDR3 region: CAISETGFMNTEAFF. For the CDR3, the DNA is TGTGCCATCAGTGAGACAGGGTTTATGAACACTGAAGCTTTCTTT.

In DNA, the CDR3 is TGTGCCAGTAGTATGGGCAGAACCTACAATGAGCAGTTCTTC. Protein: CASSMGRTYNEQFF. The rearrangement joins TRBV19 to TRBJ2-1, with D unresolved. The germline V gene encodes CDR1 LNHDA and CDR2 SQIVND (reference sequence). V was pared by 3 bases and J by 2 bases, with 8 bases between. The CDR3 extends over 14 amino acids.

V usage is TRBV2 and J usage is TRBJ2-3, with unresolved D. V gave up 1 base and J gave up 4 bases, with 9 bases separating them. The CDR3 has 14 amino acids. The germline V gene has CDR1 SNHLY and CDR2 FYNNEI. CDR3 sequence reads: CASSEGAGPDTQYF. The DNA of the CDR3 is TGTGCCAGCAGTGAAGGGGCCGGGCCAGATACGCAGTATTTT.